The rows below give T cell receptor beta chains drawn from one sample of a study of T cell responses to AZD1222 COVID-19 vaccine. Clones were read by immunoSEQ multiplex PCR, and TCRdb kept only the in-frame ones, dropping some. The profile shows just over 90,000 clones, around 87% of them singletons. Sample: peripheral blood, taken 28 days after the second AZD1222 dose. The receptor source for this set is an adult who received the AZD1222 COVID-19 vaccine. Both conserved end residues are part of each CDR3. D genes are given only for firm matches. Size is stated for part of the rows, as once, few or many counts, or as a class when the clone is expanded.

size,D,J,V,CDR3,DNA
.,.,TRBJ2-7,TRBV5-6,CASRYQGTLSYEQYF,TGTGCCAGCAGGTACCAGGGGACCCTCTCCTACGAGCAGTACTTC
.,.,TRBJ1-1,TRBV19,CASSIGRSNTEAFF,TGTGCCAGTAGTATAGGACGGTCGAACACTGAAGCTTTCTTT
.,.,TRBJ1-5,TRBV6-1,CASSEFEDGQPQHF,TGTGCCAGCAGTGAGTTTGAGGATGGGCAGCCCCAGCATTTT
.,TRBD2,TRBJ2-2,TRBV5-1,CASSLVASGNTGELFF,TGCGCCAGCAGCTTGGTGGCTAGCGGGAACACCGGGGAGCTGTTTTTT
.,TRBD1,TRBJ1-5,TRBV4-2,CASSQGGQGRGNQPQHF,TGTGCCAGCAGCCAAGGAGGACAGGGAAGGGGCAATCAGCCCCAGCATTTT
.,TRBD1,TRBJ2-3,TRBV19,CASSRGQGNHRTDTQYF,TGTGCCAGTAGCCGAGGACAGGGGAATCACCGCACAGATACGCAGTATTTT
.,.,TRBJ2-5,TRBV10-3,CAISDGHVQETQYF,TGTGCCATCAGTGATGGACACGTACAAGAGACCCAGTACTTC
.,.,TRBJ2-7,TRBV15,CATRPGEQGYEQYF,TGTGCCACCCGTCCGGGCGAACAAGGCTACGAGCAGTACTTC
.,.,TRBJ2-3,TRBV24-1,CATSRGGRSPTDTQYF,TGTGCCACTTCGAGGGGGGGGAGGTCCCCCACAGATACGCAGTATTTT
.,TRBD1,TRBJ1-1,TRBV7-6,CASSTRQGGVSEAFF,TGTGCCAGCAGCACCCGACAGGGGGGTGTCTCTGAAGCTTTCTTT
.,TRBD1,TRBJ1-1,TRBV27,CASSYGQGLSAFF,TGTGCCAGCAGTTACGGACAGGGGCTGTCAGCTTTCTTT
.,TRBD2,TRBJ2-5,TRBV9,CASSPRLAGDRKTQYF,TGTGCCAGCAGCCCCCGACTAGCGGGAGATCGAAAGACCCAGTACTTC
.,.,TRBJ1-5,TRBV15,CATRDRGFNQPQHF,TGTGCCACCAGAGACCGAGGGTTTAATCAGCCCCAGCATTTT
.,.,TRBJ2-5,TRBV18,CASSLIGTGQETQYF,TGTGCCAGCTCACTAATCGGGACGGGGCAAGAGACCCAGTACTTC
.,.,TRBJ2-4,TRBV18,CASSPVPVAKNIQYF,TGTGCCAGCTCACCGGTTCCAGTAGCCAAAAACATTCAGTACTTC
.,.,TRBJ1-5,TRBV6-5,CASKEGQENQPQHF,TGTGCCAGCAAAGAGGGGCAGGAGAATCAGCCCCAGCATTTT
.,.,TRBJ1-3,TRBV15,CATSSQPADPGNTIYF,TGTGCCACCAGCAGCCAACCCGCCGACCCTGGAAACACCATATATTTT
.,TRBD2,TRBJ2-7,TRBV7-2,CASSFPLADPYEQYF,TGTGCCAGCAGCTTCCCACTAGCGGATCCCTACGAGCAGTACTTC
.,.,TRBJ1-5,TRBV30,CAWSQGNQPQHF,TGTGCCTGGAGTCAGGGGAATCAGCCCCAGCATTTT
.,.,TRBJ1-5,TRBV30,CAWDSLNQPQHF,TGTGCCTGGGACAGTCTAAATCAGCCCCAGCATTTT
.,.,TRBJ2-2,TRBV11-3,CASSLRTGELFF,TGTGCCAGCAGCTTACGGACCGGGGAGCTGTTTTTT
.,.,TRBJ1-1,TRBV6-5,CASSSSARGFEAFF,TGTGCCAGCAGTTCGTCTGCTCGGGGGTTTGAAGCTTTCTTT
.,.,TRBJ1-2,TRBV6-5,CASTLSEGSSGYTF,TGTGCCAGCACTTTATCGGAGGGCAGTAGTGGCTACACCTTC
once,TRBD1,TRBJ1-2,TRBV19,CASGQGHYGYTF,TGTGCCAGCGGACAGGGGCACTATGGCTACACCTTC
.,.,TRBJ2-7,TRBV3-1/TRBV3-2,CASSQVAGSSYEQYF,TGTGCCAGCAGCCAAGTGGCCGGGAGCTCCTACGAGCAGTACTTC
.,.,TRBJ1-1,TRBV10-1,CASSEGEYTEAFF,TGCGCCAGCAGCGAGGGGGAATACACTGAAGCTTTCTTT
.,TRBD1,TRBJ1-5,TRBV19,CASSIRDSEPQHF,TGTGCCAGTAGTATACGGGACAGTGAGCCCCAGCATTTT
.,.,TRBJ1-2,TRBV29-1,CSVEERVNYGYTF,TGCAGCGTTGAAGAACGGGTTAACTATGGCTACACCTTC
.,.,TRBJ2-3,TRBV18,CASSLAPSGGADTQYF,TGTGCCAGCTCACTAGCTCCGTCGGGGGGCGCGGATACGCAGTATTTT
.,.,TRBJ1-1,TRBV12-3/TRBV12-4,CASSLARFTEAFF,TGTGCCAGCAGTTTGGCGAGGTTCACTGAAGCTTTCTTT
.,.,TRBJ1-6,TRBV2,CASKQSYNSPLHF,TGTGCCAGCAAGCAGTCCTATAATTCACCCCTCCACTTT
.,.,TRBJ1-1,TRBV18,CASSPPTRNTEAFF,TGTGCCAGCTCACCACCTACAAGGAACACTGAAGCTTTCTTT
.,.,TRBJ1-3,TRBV30,CAWSVVGANTIYF,TGTGCCTGGAGTGTGGTAGGAGCGAACACCATATATTTT
.,.,TRBJ2-5,TRBV19,CASSPADQETQYF,TGTGCCAGTAGTCCAGCGGACCAAGAGACCCAGTACTTC
.,.,TRBJ1-2,TRBV11-2,CASSSWGGRHGYGYTF,TGTGCCAGCAGCTCATGGGGGGGGCGGCATGGCTATGGCTACACCTTC
.,TRBD2,TRBJ2-7,TRBV6-5,CASRSTSGIEQYF,TGTGCCAGCAGGTCGACTAGCGGGATCGAGCAGTACTTC
once,TRBD2,TRBJ2-2,TRBV6-4,CASSGLAGSTGELFF,TGTGCCAGCAGTGGACTAGCGGGCAGCACCGGGGAGCTGTTTTTT
.,.,TRBJ2-5,TRBV9,CASSVAGLQETQYF,TGTGCCAGCAGCGTAGCGGGGTTGCAAGAGACCCAGTACTTC
.,.,TRBJ2-1,TRBV19,CASSRTSLSNEQFF,TGTGCCAGTAGTAGGACTTCTCTATCAAATGAGCAGTTCTTC
.,TRBD2,TRBJ2-3,TRBV11-3,CASSLAAGASDTQYF,TGTGCCAGCAGCTTAGCAGCGGGAGCGTCGGATACGCAGTATTTT
.,.,TRBJ2-5,TRBV3-1/TRBV3-2,CASSQNEEPQETQYF,TGTGCCAGCAGCCAAAACGAGGAACCCCAAGAGACCCAGTACTTC
.,.,TRBJ1-4,TRBV29-1,CSVMDGNNEKLFF,TGCAGCGTTATGGACGGGAATAATGAAAAACTGTTTTTT
.,.,TRBJ1-4,TRBV15,CATSPRARDEKLFF,TGTGCCACCAGCCCGAGGGCCAGAGATGAAAAACTGTTTTTT
.,.,TRBJ1-1,TRBV29-1,CSVKVFKGRSNTEAFF,TGCAGCGTTAAGGTGTTCAAGGGGAGATCGAACACTGAAGCTTTCTTT
.,.,TRBJ2-7,TRBV12-5,CASGPDLAYEQYF,TGTGCTAGTGGACCCGATCTCGCGTACGAGCAGTACTTC
.,.,TRBJ1-2,TRBV29-1,CSVVRDATNYGYTF,TGCAGCGTTGTCCGCGATGCGACTAACTATGGCTACACCTTC
once,.,TRBJ1-4,TRBV9,CASSVGVPSRDEKLFF,TGTGCCAGCAGCGTAGGCGTCCCTTCGAGGGATGAAAAACTGTTTTTT
.,.,TRBJ1-2,TRBV11-2,CASSLSITSYGYTF,TGTGCCAGCAGCTTATCTATCACTAGCTATGGCTACACCTTC
.,TRBD2,TRBJ2-7,TRBV11-2,CASSFGGGAYEQYF,TGTGCCAGCAGCTTCGGGGGAGGGGCCTACGAGCAGTACTTC
.,TRBD2,TRBJ2-2,TRBV3-1/TRBV3-2,CASLGGLDTGELFF,TGTGCCAGCCTGGGAGGGCTGGACACCGGGGAGCTGTTTTTT